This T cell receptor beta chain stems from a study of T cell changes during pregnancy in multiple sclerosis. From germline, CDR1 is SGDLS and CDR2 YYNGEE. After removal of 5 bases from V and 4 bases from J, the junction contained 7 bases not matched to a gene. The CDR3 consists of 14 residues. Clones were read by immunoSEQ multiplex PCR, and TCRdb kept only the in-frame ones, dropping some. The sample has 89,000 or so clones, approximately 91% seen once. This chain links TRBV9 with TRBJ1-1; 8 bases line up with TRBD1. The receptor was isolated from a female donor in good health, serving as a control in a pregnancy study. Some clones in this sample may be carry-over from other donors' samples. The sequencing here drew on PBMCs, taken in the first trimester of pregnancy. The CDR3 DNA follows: TGTGCCAGCAGACCTACAACAGGGGGCACTGAAGCTTTCTTT. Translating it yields CASRPTTGGTEAFF.